This TCR beta chain was sequenced during a study of shared clonotypes between healthy human individuals. Study-level information: For every donor, three CD4 naive, three CD4 memory, two CD8 naive and one CD8 memory plates were used.

Profiling relied on immunoSEQ multiplex PCR, and the TCRdb table lists in-frame clones only, not all of them. The table has approximately 2,200,000 clones, about 92% seen once. The CDR3 totals 14 residues. Germline-derived CDR1 and CDR2 are LNHDA and SQIVND (reference sequence). Between the trimmed V and J ends, which lost 10 bases and 6 bases, there was a span of 21 bases. CD45RO-negative, CCR7-selected cells formed the naive CD8 fraction, which excluded terminally differentiated effector memory CD45RA+ cells. The chain has TRBV19 and TRBJ1-1; a possible D gene is TRBD1 (6 bases). Input material: naive CD8+ T cells from PBMCs. The sequence was obtained from a man younger than 30 in good health. Some clones in this sample may be carry-over from other donors' samples. This CDR3 is CATLGNAGAPEAFF. The CDR3 DNA reads as TGTGCCACCCTGGGGAATGCGGGGGCCCCTGAAGCTTTCTTT.